This passage covers 20 T cell receptor beta chains from one sample sequenced in a study of T cell responses to AZD1222 COVID-19 vaccine. The repertoire was sequenced with immunoSEQ multiplex PCR; TCRdb's copy has only in-frame clones and lacks some. Of more than 150,000 clones in the sample, about nine tenths were seen once. The starting material was peripheral blood, obtained on day 0 of AZD1222 vaccination. The source is an adult in good health.

The V call is TRBV6-5, the J call TRBJ1-4, with D possibly being TRBD1 (5 bases). Per germline, CDR1 MNHEY and CDR2 SVGAGI. The V and J ends lost 2 bases and 7 bases respectively, with 14 bases between them. The CDR3 has 15 amino acids. The CDR3 DNA reads TGTGCCAGCAGTTACACGGGAACAGGTGGTGAAAAACTGTTTTTT. Translation gives CASSYTGTGGEKLFF.

This clone was recorded once. The chain uses TRBV27 and TRBJ2-1; D remains ambiguous. Germline values: CDR1 MNHEY, CDR2 SMNVEV (reference sequence). There are 14 residues in the CDR3. Trimming cost V 3 bases and J 4 bases, with 10 bases left between them. CDR3 sequence: CASSFLGRYNEQFF. In DNA, the CDR3 is TGTGCCAGCAGTTTTCTCGGACGGTACAATGAGCAGTTCTTC.

V and J are TRBV24-1 and TRBJ1-4; a possible D gene is TRBD1 (5 bases). The CDR3 is 16 amino acids. Per germline, CDR1 KGHDR and CDR2 SFDVKD. V lost 2 bases, J lost 2 bases, and 11 bases lay in between. The CDR3 loop is CATSDSSGGTNEKLFF. The DNA of the CDR3 is TGTGCCACCAGTGATTCTAGCGGGGGTACTAATGAAAAACTGTTTTTT.

The sample holds a few counts of this clone. V gene TRBV20-1 combines with J gene TRBJ2-2, with D unresolved. V was shortened by 3 bases and J by 6 bases, with 11 bases between the two germline ends. CDR3 length: 13 residues. The germline V gene has CDR1 DFQATT and CDR2 SNEGSKA (reference sequence). The CDR3 loop reads CSASSTSSGELFF. Written as DNA, the CDR3 is TGCAGTGCTAGTTCTACGTCGTCCGGGGAGCTGTTTTTT.

The J gene is TRBJ1-2, the V gene TRBV28; 7 nucleotides line up with TRBD1. This CDR3 spans 15 amino acids. Germline V lookup: CDR1 MDHEN, CDR2 SYDVKM. Trimming at V came to 5 bases and at J to 3 bases, leaving 9 bases not matched to a gene. The CDR3 protein is CASSHSDRSYYGYTF. CDR3 nucleotide sequence: TGTGCCAGCAGTCACTCGGACAGGAGTTACTATGGCTACACCTTC.

The chain has TRBV5-1 and TRBJ1-5; D is undetermined. Germline CDR1 and CDR2: SGHRS and YFSETQ. V was pared by 0 bases and J by 7 bases, with 11 bases between. The CDR3 is 14 amino acids. CDR3 amino acids: CASSLDYLGQPQHF. CDR3 bases: TGCGCCAGCAGCTTGGACTACCTAGGACAGCCCCAGCATTTT.

The chain employs TRBV5-4 and TRBJ1-2, with 7 bases fitting TRBD1. Germline CDR1 reads SGHNT; CDR2 reads YYREEE (reference sequence). The CDR3 has 13 residues. V lost 4 bases, J lost 7 bases, and 7 bases stayed unmatched. CDR3 bases: TGTGCCAGCAGCGTCCTACAGGGGCCTGGCTACACCTTC. This sequence encodes CASSVLQGPGYTF.

Turning to this clone: Other nucleotide sequences in the sample specify the same CDR3. The chain joins TRBV6-5 to TRBJ1-5; 9 nucleotides agree with TRBD1. This CDR3 has 13 amino acids. With V trimmed by 7 bases and J by 7 bases, 5 bases remained unmatched. Germline V lookup: CDR1 MNHEY, CDR2 SVGAGI. CDR3 DNA: TGTGCCAGCACGGACAGGGGAGGACAGCCCCAGCATTTT. Translated: CASTDRGGQPQHF.

The chain combines TRBV29-1 with TRBJ2-7; possible D gene TRBD1, 6 bases. CDR3 size: 14 residues. The V gene's germline CDR1 is SQVTM and CDR2 ANQGSEA. Trimming pared 2 bases from V and 6 bases from J, leaving 17 bases between. As DNA, the CDR3 is TGCAGCGTTGAAACCCAGGGGTTTAGAGCCGAGCAGTACTTC. This codes for CSVETQGFRAEQYF.

This clone occurred once. The chain joins TRBV2 to TRBJ2-7, with 7 bases that match TRBD2. Trimming at V came to 7 bases and at J to 2 bases, leaving 5 bases not matched to a gene. Germline V gene data show CDR1 as SNHLY and CDR2 as FYNNEI. The CDR3 loop spans 13 amino acids. The CDR3 nucleotides read TGTGCCAGCAAATTACGGGAGGCCTACGAGCAGTACTTC. It codes for CASKLREAYEQYF.

This sequence joins TRBV18 and TRBJ1-3; TRBD1 matches at 7 bases. The CDR3 covers 16 residues. Germline V gives CDR1 KGHSH, CDR2 LQKENI. The V and J ends lost 5 bases and 4 bases, in that order; junction bases with no gene match: 11. CDR3 sequence (DNA): TGTGCCAGCTCAGTCTCCTCCGGGACAGTAGGAAACACCATATATTTT. This codes for CASSVSSGTVGNTIYF.

The rearrangement joins TRBV4-1 to TRBJ1-2; a weak D match, TRBD1 (5 bases). CDR1 and CDR2 from the germline V gene are MGHRA and YSYEKL. The CDR3 loop spans 14 amino acids. The ends were cut back, 7 bases at V and 2 bases at J, with 14 bases in the middle. CDR3 in DNA: TGCGCCAGCAAGGGGACGTTTGGGAACTATGGCTACACCTTC. This encodes CASKGTFGNYGYTF.

The genes are TRBV5-6 and TRBJ1-2, with D possibly being TRBD1 (5 bases). V was cut by 0 bases and J by 8 bases, with 17 bases left in between. The CDR3 is 15 amino acids. CDR1 and CDR2 from the germline V gene are SGHDT and YYEEEE. DNA for the CDR3: TGTGCCAGCAGCTTGGCCGCGGACAATGCGAGAGGCTACACCTTC. Its protein is CASSLAADNARGYTF.

CDR3 loop: CASSLVSGGAGETQYF. As DNA, the CDR3 is TGTGCCAGCAGCTTAGTTAGCGGGGGGGCAGGAGAGACCCAGTACTTC. This chain connects TRBV7-2 to TRBJ2-5; 11 positions agree with TRBD2. This CDR3 spans 16 amino acids. Per the germline V gene, CDR1 is SGHTA and CDR2 is FQGNSA. Trimming cost V 1 base and J 4 bases; bases outside gene matches: 5.

Concerning this clone itself: Additional DNA sequences in this sample encode the identical CDR3. The V gene is TRBV18, the J gene TRBJ2-6; D not certain. CDR1 is KGHSH, CDR2 LQKENI, per germline. The V gene lost 3 bases and the J gene lost 1 base, with 7 bases spanning the gap. The CDR3 is 15 amino acids. The DNA for the CDR3 is TGTGCCAGCTCACCGACCACTTCTGGGGCCAACGTCCTGACTTTC. The encoded protein is CASSPTTSGANVLTF.

V and J are TRBV7-2 and TRBJ2-2; D gene unclear. The CDR3 has 15 amino acids. Trimming took 0 bases from V and 1 from J, leaving 6 bases between them. The germline V gene encodes CDR1 SGHTA and CDR2 FQGNSA. This chain's CDR3 is CASSLATGNTGELFF. The CDR3 DNA is TGTGCCAGCAGCTTAGCGACGGGGAACACCGGGGAGCTGTTTTTT.

The chain is built from TRBV11-3 and TRBJ2-5; no reliable D call. V was clipped by 1 base and J by 4 bases, with 7 bases between them. The germline gives CDR1 SGHNT, CDR2 YENEEA. This CDR3 has 13 residues. This CDR3 is CASSLVMLETQYF. Written as DNA, the CDR3 is TGTGCCAGCAGCTTAGTGATGTTAGAGACCCAGTACTTC.

This chain connects TRBV6-5 to TRBJ1-1; D not resolved. Germline V gene lookup returns CDR1 MNHEY and CDR2 SVGAGI. Trimming cost V 8 bases and J 0 bases, with 16 bases left between them. The CDR3 is made up of 15 amino acids. CDR3 region: CASQVRVNLNTEAFF. CDR3 bases: TGTGCCAGCCAAGTACGAGTCAACCTGAACACTGAAGCTTTCTTT.

This CDR3 is CASSVSSGTFTDTQYF. The CDR3 DNA follows: TGTGCCAGCAGCGTATCAAGCGGTACGTTCACAGATACGCAGTATTTT. The chain is built from TRBV9 and TRBJ2-3; D is perhaps TRBD2 (5 bases). CDR3 size: 16 residues. V was trimmed by 1 base and J by 2 bases, leaving 14 bases between them. CDR1 SGDLS and CDR2 YYNGEE come from the germline V gene.

The chain couples TRBV7-3 to TRBJ2-1; 12 bases agree with TRBD2. The CDR3 loop spans 14 amino acids. The germline CDR1 and CDR2 sequences are SGHTA and FQGTGA. Trimming removed 5 bases from V and 6 bases from J; junction bases left unmatched: 2. Written as DNA, the CDR3 is TGTGCCAGCAGCCCTAGCGGGGGGGCCAATGAGCAGTTCTTC. Translated: CASSPSGGANEQFF.